This TCR beta chain was retrieved from a study of blood T cell repertoires in COVID-19. About the research overall: T cells, B-cell-depleted T cells, or PBMCs supplied cDNA or gDNA.

This clone was observed a few times. The V and J ends lost 3 bases and 13 bases respectively, with 18 bases between them. The CDR3 loop spans 13 amino acids. Per germline, CDR1 SEHNR and CDR2 FQNEAQ (reference sequence). Here immunoSEQ multiplex PCR was the method, and the copy in TCRdb shows in-frame clones only, minus some. The table includes 60,000 or so clones, approximately 87% detected once. The receptor was derived from a man in his fifties or sixties with active or convalescent COVID-19. The V and J genes are TRBV7-9 and TRBJ2-5, with D possibly matching TRBD1 (6 bases). The sequencing sample was made of peripheral blood. The CDR3 DNA sequence: TGTGCCAGCAGCTTGGCAGGGGTAGCGCCCTTGTACTTC. Its protein is CASSLAGVAPLYF. Complete variable domain (other parts from reference TRBV7-9 and TRBJ2-5): DTGVSQNPRHKITKRGQNVTFRCDPISEHNRLYWYRQTLGQGPEFLTYFQNEAQLEKSRLLSDRFSAERPKGSFSTLEIQRTEQGDSAMYLCASSLAGVAPLYFGPGTRLLVL.